Detailed here is one T cell receptor beta chain. Its antigen is as yet unknown. These data come from a study of T cells in Graves' hyperthyroidism and ophthalmopathy. Points from the study as a whole: Ophthalmopathy prediction by the model preceded onset by a median about 6.3 months.

The CDR3 loop spans 15 amino acids. Trimming left V 7 bases short and J 5 bases short, with 18 bases between. Germline loops: CDR1 MGHDK, CDR2 SYGVNS. Amplified TCR beta CDR3 regions derived from RNA transcripts. The TCR CDR3 was amplified in a first-round RT-PCR using the HTBI primer set. TCRdb ran MiXCR on the multiplex PCR reads and lists one entry per CDR3 protein. This sample has hundreds of thousands of distinct CDR3 sequences, with 35% found just once. Graves' hyperthyroidism qualified as stable when ophthalmopathy did not progress within 18 months. Those with hyperthyroidism were 18 to 65 years old, newly diagnosed, and ill for under 2 months. Exclusions: uncontrolled infection, other autoimmune disease, pregnancy, lactation.

Sequenced: blood. The V gene is TRBV25-1, the J gene TRBJ1-5, with TRBD1 as a possible D gene (5 bases). This clonotype was obtained from a middle-aged woman with Graves' hyperthyroidism. The CDR3 reads CASILIRRGDQPQHF. The CDR3 nucleotides are TGTGCCAGCATATTGATTCGGAGGGGAGATCAGCCCCAGCATTTT.